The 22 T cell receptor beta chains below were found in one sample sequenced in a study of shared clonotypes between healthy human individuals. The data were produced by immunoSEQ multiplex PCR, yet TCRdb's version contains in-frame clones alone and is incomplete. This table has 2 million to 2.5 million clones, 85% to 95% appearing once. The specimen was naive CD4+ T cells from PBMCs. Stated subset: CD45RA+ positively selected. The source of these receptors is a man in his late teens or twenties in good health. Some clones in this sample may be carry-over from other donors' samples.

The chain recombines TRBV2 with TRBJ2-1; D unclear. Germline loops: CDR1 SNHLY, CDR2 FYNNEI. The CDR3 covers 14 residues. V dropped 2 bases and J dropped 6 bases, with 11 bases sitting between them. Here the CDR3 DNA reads TGTGCCAGCAGTGAAAACGGACCCCTCAATGAGCAGTTCTTC. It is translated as CASSENGPLNEQFF.

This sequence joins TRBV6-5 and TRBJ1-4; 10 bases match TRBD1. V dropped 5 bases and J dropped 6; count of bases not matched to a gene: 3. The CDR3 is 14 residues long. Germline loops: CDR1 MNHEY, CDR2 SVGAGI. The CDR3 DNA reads TGTGCCAGCAGTAGACAGGGGGCGCATGAAAAACTGTTTTTT. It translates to CASSRQGAHEKLFF.

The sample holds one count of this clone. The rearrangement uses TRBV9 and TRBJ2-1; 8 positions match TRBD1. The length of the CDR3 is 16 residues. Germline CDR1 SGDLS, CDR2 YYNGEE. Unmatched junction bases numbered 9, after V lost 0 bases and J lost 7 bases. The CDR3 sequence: CASSVAGQGYGNEQFF. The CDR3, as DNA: TGTGCCAGCAGCGTAGCCGGACAGGGATATGGGAATGAGCAGTTCTTC.

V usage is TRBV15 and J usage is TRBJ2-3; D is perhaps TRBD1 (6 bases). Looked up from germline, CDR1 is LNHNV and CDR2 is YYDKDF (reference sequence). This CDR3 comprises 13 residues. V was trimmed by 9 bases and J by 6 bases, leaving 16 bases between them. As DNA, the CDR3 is TGTGCCACAGGAAACAGGGTGGACGATACGCAGTATTTT. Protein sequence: CATGNRVDDTQYF.

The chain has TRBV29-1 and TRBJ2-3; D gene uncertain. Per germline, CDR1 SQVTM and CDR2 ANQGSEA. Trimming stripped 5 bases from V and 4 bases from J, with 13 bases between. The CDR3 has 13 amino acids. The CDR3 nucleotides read TGCAGCGTTACCGGCCTCGCCCCAGATACGCAGTATTTT. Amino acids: CSVTGLAPDTQYF.

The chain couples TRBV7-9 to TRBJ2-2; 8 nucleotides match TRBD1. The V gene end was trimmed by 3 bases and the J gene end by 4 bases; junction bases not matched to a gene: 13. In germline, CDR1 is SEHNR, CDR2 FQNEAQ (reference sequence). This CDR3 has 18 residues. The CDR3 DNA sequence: TGTGCCAGCAGCTTTCATTCTGGCAGGGGGCGAGGCACCGGGGAGCTGTTTTTT. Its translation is CASSFHSGRGRGTGELFF.

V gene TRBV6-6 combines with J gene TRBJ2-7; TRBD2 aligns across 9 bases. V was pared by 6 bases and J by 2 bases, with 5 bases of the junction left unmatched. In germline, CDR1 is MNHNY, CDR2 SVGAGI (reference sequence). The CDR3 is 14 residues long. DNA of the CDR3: TGTGCCAGCAGCCGACTAGCGGTTACCTACGAGCAGTACTTC. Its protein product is CASSRLAVTYEQYF.

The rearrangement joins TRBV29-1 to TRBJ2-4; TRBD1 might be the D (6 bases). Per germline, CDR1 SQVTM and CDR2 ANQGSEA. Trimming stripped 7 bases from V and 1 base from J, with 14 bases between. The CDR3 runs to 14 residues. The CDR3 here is CSAKGHLAKNIQYF. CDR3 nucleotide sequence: TGCAGCGCTAAGGGACACCTGGCCAAAAACATTCAGTACTTC.

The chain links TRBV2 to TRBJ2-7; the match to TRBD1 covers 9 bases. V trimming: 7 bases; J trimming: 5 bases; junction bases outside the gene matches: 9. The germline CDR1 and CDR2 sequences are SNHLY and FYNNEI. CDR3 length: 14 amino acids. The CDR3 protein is CASKGGQGNHEQYF. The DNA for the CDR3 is TGTGCCAGCAAAGGGGGACAGGGTAACCACGAGCAGTACTTC.

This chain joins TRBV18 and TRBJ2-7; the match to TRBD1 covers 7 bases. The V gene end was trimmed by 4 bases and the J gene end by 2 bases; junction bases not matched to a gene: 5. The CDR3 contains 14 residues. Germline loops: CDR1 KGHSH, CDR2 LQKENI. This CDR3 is CASSLGTVTYEQYF. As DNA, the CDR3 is TGTGCCAGCTCACTCGGGACAGTCACCTACGAGCAGTACTTC.

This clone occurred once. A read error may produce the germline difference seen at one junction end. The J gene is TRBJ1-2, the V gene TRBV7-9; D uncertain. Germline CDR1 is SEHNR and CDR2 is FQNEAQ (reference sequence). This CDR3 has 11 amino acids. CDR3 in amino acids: CASSSSRQHDF. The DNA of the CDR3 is TGTGCCAGCAGCTCCAGCCGACAACATGACTTC.

The CDR3 DNA sequence: TGTGCCAGCAGCTTAATGGGGGCGCTTCCCTACGAGCAGTACTTC. The encoded protein is CASSLMGALPYEQYF. V is TRBV28 and J is TRBJ2-7, with a tentative D call TRBD1 (6 bases). This CDR3 region has 15 residues. Between the trimmed V and J ends, which lost 6 bases and 2 bases, there was a span of 17 bases. Germline V CDR1 and CDR2: MDHEN, SYDVKM.

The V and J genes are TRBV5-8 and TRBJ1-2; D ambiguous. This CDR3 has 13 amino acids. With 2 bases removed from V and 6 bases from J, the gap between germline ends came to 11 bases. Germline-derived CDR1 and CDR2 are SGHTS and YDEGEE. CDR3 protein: CASSFSLSDGYTF. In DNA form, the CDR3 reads TGTGCCAGCAGCTTCTCGCTATCGGATGGCTACACCTTC.

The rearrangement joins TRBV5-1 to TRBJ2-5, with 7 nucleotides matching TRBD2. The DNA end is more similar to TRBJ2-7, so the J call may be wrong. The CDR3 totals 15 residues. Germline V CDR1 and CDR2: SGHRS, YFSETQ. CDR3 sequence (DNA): TGCGCCAGCAGCTTGGGGGGGACTACCACCTACGAGCAGTACTTC. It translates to CASSLGGTTTYEQYF.

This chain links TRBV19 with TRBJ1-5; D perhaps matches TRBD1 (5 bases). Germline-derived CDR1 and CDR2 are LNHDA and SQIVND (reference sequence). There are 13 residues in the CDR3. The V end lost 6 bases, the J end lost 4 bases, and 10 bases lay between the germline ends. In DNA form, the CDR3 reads TGTGCCAGTAGCCTAGGGGATAATCAGCCCCAGCATTTT. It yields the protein CASSLGDNQPQHF. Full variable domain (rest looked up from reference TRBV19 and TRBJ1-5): DGGITQSPKYLFRKEGQNVTLSCEQNLNHDAMYWYRQDPGQGLRLIYYSQIVNDFQKGDIAEGYSVSREKKESFPLTVTSAQKNPTAFYLCASSLGDNQPQHFGDGTRLSIL.

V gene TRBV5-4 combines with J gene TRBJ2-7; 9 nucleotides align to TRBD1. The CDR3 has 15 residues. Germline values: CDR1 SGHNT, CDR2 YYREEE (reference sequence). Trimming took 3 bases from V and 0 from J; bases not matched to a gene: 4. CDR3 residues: CASSWDRASSYEQYF. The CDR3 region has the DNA TGTGCCAGCAGCTGGGACAGGGCCTCCTCCTACGAGCAGTACTTC.

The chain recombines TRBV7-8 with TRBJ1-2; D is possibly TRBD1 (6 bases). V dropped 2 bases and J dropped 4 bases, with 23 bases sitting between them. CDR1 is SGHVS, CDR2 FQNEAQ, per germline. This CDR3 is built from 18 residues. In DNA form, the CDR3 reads TGTGCCAGCAGCTTATCAGGGGTTTTGGGAGGAGGCGGCTATGGCTACACCTTC. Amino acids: CASSLSGVLGGGGYGYTF.

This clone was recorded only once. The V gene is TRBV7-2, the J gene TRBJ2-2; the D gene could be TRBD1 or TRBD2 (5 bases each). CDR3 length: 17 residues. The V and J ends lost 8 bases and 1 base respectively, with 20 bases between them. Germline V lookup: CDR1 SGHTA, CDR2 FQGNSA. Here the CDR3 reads CASFPHFRDLNTGELFF. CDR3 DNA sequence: TGTGCCAGCTTCCCCCATTTCCGGGACCTGAACACCGGGGAGCTGTTTTTT. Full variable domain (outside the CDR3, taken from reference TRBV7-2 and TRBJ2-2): GAGVSQSPSNKVTEKGKDVELRCDPISGHTALYWYRQSLGQGLEFLIYFQGNSAPDKSGLPSDRFSAERTGGSVSTLTIQRTQQEDSAVYLCASFPHFRDLNTGELFFGEGSRLTVL.

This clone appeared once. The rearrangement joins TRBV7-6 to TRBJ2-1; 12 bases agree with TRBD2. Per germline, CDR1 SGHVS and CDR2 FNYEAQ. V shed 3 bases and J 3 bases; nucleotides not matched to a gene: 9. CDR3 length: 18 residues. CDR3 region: CASSLGTSGPGYYNEQFF. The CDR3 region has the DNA TGTGCCAGCAGCTTGGGGACTAGCGGGCCAGGGTACTACAATGAGCAGTTCTTC.

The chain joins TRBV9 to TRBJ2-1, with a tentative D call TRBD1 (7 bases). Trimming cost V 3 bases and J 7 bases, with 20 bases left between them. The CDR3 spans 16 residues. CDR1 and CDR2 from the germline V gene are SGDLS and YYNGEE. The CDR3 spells CASSGGAAGGTNEQFF. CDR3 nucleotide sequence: TGTGCCAGCAGCGGGGGGGCGGCAGGGGGTACGAATGAGCAGTTCTTC.

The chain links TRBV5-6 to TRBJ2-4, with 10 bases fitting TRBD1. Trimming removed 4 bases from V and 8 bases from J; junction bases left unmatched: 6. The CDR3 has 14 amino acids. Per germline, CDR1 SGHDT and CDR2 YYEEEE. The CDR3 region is CASSLDRGSHIQYF. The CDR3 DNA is TGTGCCAGCAGCCTGGACAGGGGGAGTCACATTCAGTACTTC. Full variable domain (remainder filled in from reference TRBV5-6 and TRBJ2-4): DAGVTQSPTHLIKTRGQQVTLRCSPKSGHDTVSWYQQALGQGPQFIFQYYEEEERQRGNFPDRFSGHQFPNYSSELNVNALLLGDSALYLCASSLDRGSHIQYFGAGTRLSVL.

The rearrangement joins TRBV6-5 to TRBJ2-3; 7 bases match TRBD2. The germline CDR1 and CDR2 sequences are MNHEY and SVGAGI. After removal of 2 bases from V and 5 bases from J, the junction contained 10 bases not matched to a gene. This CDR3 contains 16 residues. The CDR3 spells CASSYEGVGGRDTQYF. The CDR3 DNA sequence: TGTGCCAGCAGTTACGAAGGTGTGGGGGGGAGAGATACGCAGTATTTT.